A single sample gave rise to the 28 T cell receptor beta chains below, sequenced in a study of OX40 agonist ivuxolimab in advanced cancers. Profiled with immunoSEQ multiplex PCR; TCRdb holds only in-frame clones, not every one. The sample contains fewer than 75,000 clones, approximately 80% of which appear only once. Here the sequenced sample was CD4+ or CD8+ T cells sorted from blood, taken in a trial of the OX40 agonist ivuxolimab. These receptors came from an adult with an advanced solid tumor such as melanoma, head and neck, liver or kidney cancer.

The CDR3 here is CASSLALAGGPYEQYV. The DNA for the CDR3 is TGTGCCAGCAGCTTAGCTCTAGCGGGGGGGCCTTACGAGCAGTACGTC. This chain joins TRBV7-8 and TRBJ2-7, with TRBD2 matching over 12 bases. Germline-derived CDR1 and CDR2 are SGHVS and FQNEAQ. The CDR3 spans 16 residues. V shed 0 bases, J shed 4 bases, and the junction held 4 bases outside the gene matches.

This clone was picked up a small number of times. V usage is TRBV29-1 and J usage is TRBJ1-1; tentatively, D is TRBD1 (5 bases). V gave up 7 bases and J gave up 0 bases, with 12 bases separating them. CDR3 size: 13 residues. Germline V gene data show CDR1 as SQVTM and CDR2 as ANQGSEA. This CDR3 is CSALGQMNTEAFF. CDR3 in DNA: TGCAGCGCCCTGGGGCAGATGAACACTGAAGCTTTCTTT.

The V call is TRBV18, the J call TRBJ1-4, with D possibly TRBD1 on 6 matching bases. Germline CDR1 is KGHSH and CDR2 is LQKENI. Between the trimmed V and J ends, which lost 4 bases and 2 bases, there was a span of 11 bases. This CDR3 is built from 15 residues. The CDR3 loop is CASSRTQGTNEKLFF. The CDR3 DNA reads TGTGCCAGCTCACGAACCCAGGGGACTAATGAAAAACTGTTTTTT.

The J gene is TRBJ1-2, the V gene TRBV5-6, with TRBD1 matching 9 bases. The CDR3 spans 15 residues. Germline V gene lookup returns CDR1 SGHDT and CDR2 YYEEEE. After removal of 3 bases from V and 2 bases from J, the junction contained 5 bases not matched to a gene. The DNA for the CDR3 is TGTGCCAGCAGCTCCCCGACAGGGGGAAACTATGGCTACACCTTC. As protein: CASSSPTGGNYGYTF.

V and J are TRBV19 and TRBJ1-1; D remains ambiguous. CDR3 length: 13 amino acids. Germline loops: CDR1 LNHDA, CDR2 SQIVND (reference sequence). V shed 4 bases and J shed 5 bases, with 11 bases lying between them. The DNA for the CDR3 is TGTGCCAGTAGTACACCACCGCTTACTGAAGCTTTCTTT. Translated: CASSTPPLTEAFF. The full variable domain, with the rest looked up from reference TRBV19 and TRBJ1-1, is DGGITQSPKYLFRKEGQNVTLSCEQNLNHDAMYWYRQDPGQGLRLIYYSQIVNDFQKGDIAEGYSVSREKKESFPLTVTSAQKNPTAFYLCASSTPPLTEAFFGQGTRLTVV.

The gene calls are TRBV6-5 and TRBJ1-1; tentative D call: TRBD1 (5 bases). The germline V gene has CDR1 MNHEY and CDR2 SVGAGI. This CDR3 has 15 amino acids. V was pared by 7 bases and J by 4 bases, with 19 bases between. The CDR3 nucleotides read TGTGCCAGCAACAAACTTCAGGGACGGGGCACTGAAGCTTTCTTT. Its protein product is CASNKLQGRGTEAFF.

This chain joins TRBV6-4 and TRBJ2-7; either TRBD1 or TRBD2 may supply D (5 bases each). Germline V gene lookup returns CDR1 MRHNA and CDR2 SNTAGT. CDR3 length: 14 residues. Trimming removed 7 bases from V and 6 bases from J, with 19 bases in between. CDR3 amino acids: CASNRNRRFREQYF. The CDR3 bases are TGTGCCAGCAATCGAAACAGGAGGTTTCGCGAGCAGTACTTC.

The chain combines TRBV5-4 with TRBJ1-4, with 8 positions matching TRBD1. The V gene end was trimmed by 0 bases and the J gene end by 8 bases; junction bases not matched to a gene: 6. The germline V gene has CDR1 SGHNT and CDR2 YYREEE (reference sequence). The CDR3 consists of 15 residues. CDR3 in amino acids: CASSLGTGRWEKLFF. DNA for the CDR3: TGTGCCAGCAGCTTGGGGACAGGGCGATGGGAAAAACTGTTTTTT.

The rearrangement links TRBV18 to TRBJ2-2; 7 bases map to TRBD1. The germline V gene has CDR1 KGHSH and CDR2 LQKENI. With 3 bases clipped from V and 1 base from J, the junction kept 5 bases outside the gene matches. The CDR3 loop spans 16 amino acids. The CDR3 DNA reads as TGTGCCAGCTCACCGACAAACAGGGGGAACACCGGGGAGCTGTTTTTT. Its translation: CASSPTNRGNTGELFF.

V is TRBV7-2 and J is TRBJ1-5, with D hard to call. Trimming removed 2 bases from V and 8 bases from J, with 7 bases in between. Germline loops: CDR1 SGHTA, CDR2 FQGNSA. The length of the CDR3 is 12 residues. The DNA for the CDR3 is TGTGCCAGCAGCTTAAACCAGGAGCCCCAGCATTTT. Its translation: CASSLNQEPQHF.

The chain employs TRBV6-5 and TRBJ2-7, with TRBD1 matching over 8 bases. V trimming: 2 bases; J trimming: 4 bases; junction bases outside the gene matches: 4. The CDR3 is 14 residues long. The germline CDR1 and CDR2 sequences are MNHEY and SVGAGI. CDR3 loop: CASSYGRGRYEQYF. CDR3 sequence (DNA): TGTGCCAGCAGTTACGGCAGGGGGCGGTACGAGCAGTACTTC.

The chain has TRBV28 and TRBJ1-1, with D maybe TRBD1 (6 bases). The CDR3 totals 15 residues. The germline CDR1 and CDR2 sequences are MDHEN and SYDVKM. V lost 8 bases, J lost 2 bases, and 18 bases lay in between. CDR3 protein: CASYSGAGVNTEAFF. CDR3 nucleotide sequence: TGTGCCAGCTATTCAGGGGCAGGCGTTAACACTGAAGCTTTCTTT.

The J gene is TRBJ1-1, the V gene TRBV7-9; D is possibly TRBD1 (6 bases). Germline assignment: CDR1 SEHNR and CDR2 FQNEAQ (reference sequence). Trimming stripped 6 bases from V and 4 bases from J, with 15 bases between. The CDR3 is 14 amino acids. As DNA, the CDR3 is TGTGCCAGCAGACAAGCAGGGGTCGGCACTGAAGCTTTCTTT. Residues: CASRQAGVGTEAFF.

This clone was observed once. The chain combines TRBV11-3 with TRBJ2-3, with 7 bases fitting TRBD2. V shed 0 bases, J shed 5 bases, and the junction held 5 bases outside the gene matches. This CDR3 comprises 15 residues. Germline V gene lookup returns CDR1 SGHNT and CDR2 YENEEA. The CDR3 bases are TGTGCCAGCAGCTTAGAGGTAGGGAGGGGAGATACGCAGTATTTT. Translated, it gives CASSLEVGRGDTQYF.

The CDR3 region is CAWNKVPTQDTQYF. CDR3 bases: TGTGCCTGGAACAAGGTCCCGACCCAAGATACGCAGTATTTT. The V call is TRBV30, the J call TRBJ2-3; D is unclear. V shed 4 bases and J shed 5 bases, with 16 bases lying between them. The CDR3 is made up of 14 amino acids. Germline lookup yields CDR1 GTSNPN and CDR2 SVGIG (reference sequence).

The gene calls are TRBV7-8 and TRBJ2-3, with D unresolved. V lost 0 bases and J 1 base, leaving 14 bases between the germline ends. The V gene's germline CDR1 is SGHVS and CDR2 FQNEAQ. This CDR3 has 17 amino acids. The DNA of the CDR3 is TGTGCCAGCAGCTTAGCTAGAATCCCGTGGGGCACAGATACGCAGTATTTT. This codes for CASSLARIPWGTDTQYF.

The rearrangement uses TRBV11-2 and TRBJ2-3, with D unresolved. Germline V gives CDR1 SGHAT, CDR2 FQNNGV. The CDR3 extends over 16 amino acids. The germline V and J ends were trimmed by 0 bases and 1 base, with 11 bases remaining between them. This CDR3 reads CASSLEFGPGTDTQYF. The CDR3 DNA is TGTGCCAGCAGCTTAGAGTTTGGGCCTGGCACAGATACGCAGTATTTT.

The rearrangement links TRBV5-6 to TRBJ2-1; D is perhaps TRBD2 (5 bases). Trimming left V 7 bases short and J 3 bases short, with 8 bases between. Germline values: CDR1 SGHDT, CDR2 YYEEEE. This CDR3 has 12 residues. The CDR3 bases are TGTGCCAGCGGGAGTCTCTACAATGAGCAGTTCTTC. This gives the protein CASGSLYNEQFF.

The chain couples TRBV5-1 to TRBJ2-3; TRBD2 agrees at 13 bases. The CDR3 covers 15 residues. The J segment lost 8 bases and the V segment lost 4 bases, leaving 7 bases of the junction unmatched. CDR1 is SGHRS, CDR2 YFSETQ, per germline. CDR3 residues: CASSPTSGGAFTQYF. CDR3 in DNA: TGCGCCAGCAGCCCTACTAGCGGGGGGGCCTTTACGCAGTATTTT.

This clone was detected once. The chain carries TRBV15 and TRBJ2-4, with 9 bases lining up with TRBD2. The V segment lost 1 base and the J segment 0 bases; nucleotides outside the gene matches: 13. This CDR3 is built from 20 residues. CDR1 LNHNV and CDR2 YYDKDF come from the germline V gene (reference sequence). DNA of the CDR3: TGTGCCACCAGCAGAGTGGGGGATCCTAGCGGGGCAATAGCCAAAAACATTCAGTACTTC. This sequence encodes CATSRVGDPSGAIAKNIQYF.

The chain is built from TRBV5-1 and TRBJ1-1, with no clear D. Germline V gene sequence: CDR1 SGHRS, CDR2 YFSETQ. CDR3 size: 15 residues. V gave up 4 bases and J gave up 1 base, with 14 bases separating them. The CDR3 is CASSRTSRENTEAFF. The DNA for the CDR3 is TGCGCCAGCAGCCGCACATCACGGGAGAACACTGAAGCTTTCTTT.

This clone was seen only a few times. V gene TRBV19 combines with J gene TRBJ1-1, with no clear D. The CDR3 is 13 amino acids. Germline CDR1 and CDR2: LNHDA and SQIVND (reference sequence). Trimming cost V 7 bases and J 2 bases, with 11 bases left between them. This chain's CDR3 is CASMWGVNTEAFF. The CDR3 DNA is TGTGCCAGTATGTGGGGAGTTAACACTGAAGCTTTCTTT.

This clone was found a few times. The chain recombines TRBV5-4 with TRBJ1-1, with no clear D. V lost 3 bases to trimming and J lost 4 bases, with 7 bases between them. CDR3 size: 12 residues. The V gene's germline CDR1 is SGHNT and CDR2 YYREEE (reference sequence). The DNA for the CDR3 is TGTGCCAGCAGCTCCCCGGCCACTGAAGCTTTCTTT. Amino acid sequence: CASSSPATEAFF.

V usage is TRBV6-4 and J usage is TRBJ2-3, with 10 bases identical to TRBD2. The CDR3 loop spans 16 amino acids. The V gene's germline CDR1 is MRHNA and CDR2 SNTAGT. Unmatched junction bases numbered 3, after V lost 2 bases and J lost 1 base. CDR3 bases: TGTGCCAGCAGTGACGTAGCGGGAGGAGGCACAGATACGCAGTATTTT. Its protein is CASSDVAGGGTDTQYF.

CDR3 sequence (DNA): TGTGCCAGCAGCTCCCAGGGCGGCCCCGACAATGAGCAGTTCTTC. It encodes CASSSQGGPDNEQFF. V gene TRBV5-4 combines with J gene TRBJ2-1; D possibly corresponds to TRBD1 (5 bases). CDR1 and CDR2 from the germline V gene are SGHNT and YYREEE (reference sequence). The CDR3 loop spans 15 amino acids. Trimming pared 3 bases from V and 5 bases from J, leaving 15 bases between.

The rearrangement joins TRBV7-3 to TRBJ1-2, with 7 bases that match TRBD1. There are 14 residues in the CDR3. The V segment lost 5 bases and the J segment 3 bases; nucleotides outside the gene matches: 6. CDR1 SGHTA and CDR2 FQGTGA come from the germline V gene. The CDR3 region has the DNA TGTGCCAGCAGCCCCACCGGACAGGACTATGGCTACACCTTC. Translated: CASSPTGQDYGYTF.

The chain employs TRBV5-4 and TRBJ1-6; weak D call: TRBD1 (5 bases). Trimming stripped 2 bases from V and 8 bases from J, with 11 bases between. The CDR3 consists of 14 residues. The germline V gene has CDR1 SGHNT and CDR2 YYREEE (reference sequence). CDR3 amino acids: CASSFSGTHSPLHF. In DNA form, the CDR3 reads TGTGCCAGCAGCTTTAGTGGGACCCATTCACCCCTCCACTTT.

The gene calls are TRBV7-2 and TRBJ2-5; 16 bases are a match to TRBD2. Germline trimming cut 5 bases from V and 2 bases from J; bases unmatched to any gene: 2. CDR1 and CDR2 (germline): SGHTA, FQGNSA. This CDR3 spans 16 amino acids. The CDR3: CASSAGLAGGQETQYF. For the CDR3, the DNA is TGTGCCAGCAGCGCGGGACTAGCGGGGGGGCAAGAGACCCAGTACTTC.